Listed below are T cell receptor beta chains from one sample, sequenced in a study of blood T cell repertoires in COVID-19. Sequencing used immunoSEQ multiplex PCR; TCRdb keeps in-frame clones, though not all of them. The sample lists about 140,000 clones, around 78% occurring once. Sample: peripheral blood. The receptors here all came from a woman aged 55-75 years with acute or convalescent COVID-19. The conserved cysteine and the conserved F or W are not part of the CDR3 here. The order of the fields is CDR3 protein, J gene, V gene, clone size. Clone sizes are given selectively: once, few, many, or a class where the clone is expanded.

CDR3aa: ASRQGVNFLGYT; j_gene: TRBJ1-2; v_gene: TRBV5-4; abundance: -
CDR3aa: ASSLGASPETQY; j_gene: TRBJ2-5; v_gene: TRBV7-2; abundance: -
CDR3aa: ASSIPGQAYGYT; j_gene: TRBJ1-2; v_gene: TRBV28; abundance: once
CDR3aa: ASSGRDRGRVEQF; j_gene: TRBJ2-1; v_gene: TRBV10-1; abundance: once
CDR3aa: ASSIRTVNEKLF; j_gene: TRBJ1-4; v_gene: TRBV19; abundance: few
CDR3aa: ASSLLTSGRAGNEQF; j_gene: TRBJ2-1; v_gene: TRBV7-8; abundance: -
CDR3aa: ASSWGGGNTGELF; j_gene: TRBJ2-2; v_gene: TRBV19; abundance: few
CDR3aa: SVGLAGVPDTQY; j_gene: TRBJ2-3; v_gene: TRBV29-1; abundance: -
CDR3aa: ASLSKGYNEQF; j_gene: TRBJ2-1; v_gene: TRBV28; abundance: -
CDR3aa: AAPGQVDYLAKNIQY; j_gene: TRBJ2-4; v_gene: TRBV10-2; abundance: -
CDR3aa: ASSISTGELF; j_gene: TRBJ2-2; v_gene: TRBV9; abundance: -
CDR3aa: ASSSFEGAKNIQY; j_gene: TRBJ2-4; v_gene: TRBV7-9; abundance: -
CDR3aa: ASSGQGGNSGANVLT; j_gene: TRBJ2-6; v_gene: TRBV21-1; abundance: -
CDR3aa: ASSHGLAGLSYEQY; j_gene: TRBJ2-7; v_gene: TRBV3-1/TRBV3-2; abundance: -
CDR3aa: ASSTSSGTQY; j_gene: TRBJ2-3; v_gene: TRBV6-5; abundance: -
CDR3aa: ASSPTGQRETQY; j_gene: TRBJ2-5; v_gene: TRBV18; abundance: -
CDR3aa: ASSSGGISPLH; j_gene: TRBJ1-6; v_gene: TRBV27; abundance: once
CDR3aa: ASSEIDIRPQH; j_gene: TRBJ1-5; v_gene: TRBV6-1; abundance: -
CDR3aa: ASTRGLAENIQY; j_gene: TRBJ2-4; v_gene: TRBV7-9; abundance: -
CDR3aa: AITQGSGNTIY; j_gene: TRBJ1-3; v_gene: TRBV10-3; abundance: few
CDR3aa: SVDSRGDRSYGYT; j_gene: TRBJ1-2; v_gene: TRBV29-1; abundance: -
CDR3aa: ASSFLGGRGAADTQY; j_gene: TRBJ2-3; v_gene: TRBV7-2; abundance: -
CDR3aa: ASSTGFVSGYT; j_gene: TRBJ1-2; v_gene: TRBV3-1/TRBV3-2; abundance: -
CDR3aa: ASSYFASGTDTQY; j_gene: TRBJ2-3; v_gene: TRBV6-5; abundance: -
CDR3aa: ASSRGGSDTQY; j_gene: TRBJ2-3; v_gene: TRBV12-3/TRBV12-4; abundance: -
CDR3aa: ASSSSSLRGYT; j_gene: TRBJ1-2; v_gene: TRBV28; abundance: few
CDR3aa: ASSLSAGAVNNEQF; j_gene: TRBJ2-1; v_gene: TRBV19; abundance: -
CDR3aa: ASSETGGEDYGYT; j_gene: TRBJ1-2; v_gene: TRBV21-1; abundance: -
CDR3aa: ASSGLAGFYGQF; j_gene: TRBJ2-1; v_gene: TRBV28; abundance: once
CDR3aa: ASSWTATYNEQF; j_gene: TRBJ2-1; v_gene: TRBV27; abundance: -
CDR3aa: ASSPLSVNYGYT; j_gene: TRBJ1-2; v_gene: TRBV18; abundance: -
CDR3aa: ASSLDGQSGTEAF; j_gene: TRBJ1-1; v_gene: TRBV11-2; abundance: -
CDR3aa: ASSWGVQETQY; j_gene: TRBJ2-5; v_gene: TRBV27; abundance: -
CDR3aa: SVGGTSRYEQY; j_gene: TRBJ2-7; v_gene: TRBV29-1; abundance: -
CDR3aa: ASSMGNRGGAEKLF; j_gene: TRBJ1-4; v_gene: TRBV19; abundance: -
CDR3aa: ATSNTGSTGELF; j_gene: TRBJ2-2; v_gene: TRBV24-1; abundance: -
CDR3aa: ASSPYRGPNEKLF; j_gene: TRBJ1-4; v_gene: TRBV5-1; abundance: -
CDR3aa: ASSRRDSAYEQY; j_gene: TRBJ2-7; v_gene: TRBV19; abundance: -
CDR3aa: ASSQEGAGSYNEQF; j_gene: TRBJ2-1; v_gene: TRBV4-2; abundance: few
CDR3aa: ASSFLSVSPLH; j_gene: TRBJ1-6; v_gene: TRBV11-2; abundance: -
CDR3aa: ASSQGGGAQH; j_gene: TRBJ1-5; v_gene: TRBV14; abundance: -
CDR3aa: ASGGEVDEQY; j_gene: TRBJ2-7; v_gene: TRBV9; abundance: -
CDR3aa: ASRPAGQGYEQY; j_gene: TRBJ2-7; v_gene: TRBV7-9; abundance: few
CDR3aa: ASSLGLGLYTGELF; j_gene: TRBJ2-2; v_gene: TRBV7-8; abundance: -
CDR3aa: ASSQPLRGGDDQPQH; j_gene: TRBJ1-5; v_gene: TRBV4-1; abundance: -
CDR3aa: ASSLVPGQPSSPLH; j_gene: TRBJ1-6; v_gene: TRBV7-6; abundance: -
CDR3aa: ASSYRTGPYGYT; j_gene: TRBJ1-2; v_gene: TRBV6-5; abundance: -